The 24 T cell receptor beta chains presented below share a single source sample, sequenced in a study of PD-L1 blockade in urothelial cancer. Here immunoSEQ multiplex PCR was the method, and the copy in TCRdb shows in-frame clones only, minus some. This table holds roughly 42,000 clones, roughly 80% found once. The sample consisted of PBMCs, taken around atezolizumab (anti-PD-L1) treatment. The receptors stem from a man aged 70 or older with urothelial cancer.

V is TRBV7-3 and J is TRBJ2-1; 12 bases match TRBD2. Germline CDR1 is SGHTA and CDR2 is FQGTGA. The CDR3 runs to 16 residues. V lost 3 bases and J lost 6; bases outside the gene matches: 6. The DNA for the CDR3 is TGTGCCAGCAGCTTGACTAGCGGGAGAGTAAGCAATGAGCAGTTCTTC. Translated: CASSLTSGRVSNEQFF. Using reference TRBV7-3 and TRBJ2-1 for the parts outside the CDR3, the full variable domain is GAGVSQTPSNKVTEKGKYVELRCDPISGHTALYWYRQSLGQGPEFLIYFQGTGAADDSGLPNDRFFAVRPEGSVSTLKIQRTERGDSAVYLCASSLTSGRVSNEQFFGPGTRLTVL.

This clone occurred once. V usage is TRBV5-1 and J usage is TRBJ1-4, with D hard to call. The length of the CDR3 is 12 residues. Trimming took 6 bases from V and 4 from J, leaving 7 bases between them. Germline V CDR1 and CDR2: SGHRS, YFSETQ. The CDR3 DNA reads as TGCGCCAGCACTCCTTTTAATGAAAAACTGTTTTTT. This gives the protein CASTPFNEKLFF.

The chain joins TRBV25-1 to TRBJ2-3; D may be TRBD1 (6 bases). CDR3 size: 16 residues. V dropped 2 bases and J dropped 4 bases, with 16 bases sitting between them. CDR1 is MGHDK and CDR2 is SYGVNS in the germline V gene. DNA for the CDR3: TGTGCCAGCAGTGAAGCAGGGGAGTGGAGCTCAGATACGCAGTATTTT. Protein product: CASSEAGEWSSDTQYF.

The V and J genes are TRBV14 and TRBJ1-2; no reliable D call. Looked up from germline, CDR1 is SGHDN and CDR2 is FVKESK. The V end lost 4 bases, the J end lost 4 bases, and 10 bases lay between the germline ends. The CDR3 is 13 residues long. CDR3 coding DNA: TGTGCCAGCAGCCCCTATGTTGGCTATGGCTACACCTTC. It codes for CASSPYVGYGYTF. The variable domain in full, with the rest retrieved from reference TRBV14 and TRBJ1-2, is EAGVTQFPSHSVIEKGQTVTLRCDPISGHDNLYWYRRVMGKEIKFLLHFVKESKQDESGMPNNRFLAERTGGTYSTLKVQPAELEDSGVYFCASSPYVGYGYTFGSGTRLTVV.

The CDR3 coding sequence is TGTGCCAGCAGTTCCGGGGAGCTCGAGCAGTACTTC. Encoded protein: CASSSGELEQYF. The chain carries TRBV28 and TRBJ2-7, with D perhaps TRBD2 (5 bases). Germline CDR1 and CDR2: MDHEN and SYDVKM. The CDR3 has 12 amino acids. V was clipped by 4 bases and J by 6 bases, with 10 bases between them.

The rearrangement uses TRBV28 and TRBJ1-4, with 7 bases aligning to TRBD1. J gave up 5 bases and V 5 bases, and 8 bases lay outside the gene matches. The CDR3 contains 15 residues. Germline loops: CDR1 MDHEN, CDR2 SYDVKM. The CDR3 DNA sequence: TGTGCCAGCAGTCAAGGGGGCTCCATCAATGAAAAACTGTTTTTT. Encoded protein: CASSQGGSINEKLFF.

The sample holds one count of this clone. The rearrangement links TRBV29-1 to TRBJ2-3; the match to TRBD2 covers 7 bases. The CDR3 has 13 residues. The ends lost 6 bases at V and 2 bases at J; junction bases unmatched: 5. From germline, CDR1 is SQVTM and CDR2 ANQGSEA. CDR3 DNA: TGCAGCGTGTCTAGCGGTAACACAGATACGCAGTATTTT. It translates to CSVSSGNTDTQYF.

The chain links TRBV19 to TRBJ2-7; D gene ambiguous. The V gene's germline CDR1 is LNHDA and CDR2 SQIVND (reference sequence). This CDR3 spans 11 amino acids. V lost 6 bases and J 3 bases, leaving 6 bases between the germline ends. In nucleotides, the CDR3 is TGTGCCAGTAGCGGAGACTACGAGCAGTACTTC. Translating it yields CASSGDYEQYF. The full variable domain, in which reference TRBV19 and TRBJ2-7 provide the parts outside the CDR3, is DGGITQSPKYLFRKEGQNVTLSCEQNLNHDAMYWYRQDPGQGLRLIYYSQIVNDFQKGDIAEGYSVSREKKESFPLTVTSAQKNPTAFYLCASSGDYEQYFGPGTRLTVT.

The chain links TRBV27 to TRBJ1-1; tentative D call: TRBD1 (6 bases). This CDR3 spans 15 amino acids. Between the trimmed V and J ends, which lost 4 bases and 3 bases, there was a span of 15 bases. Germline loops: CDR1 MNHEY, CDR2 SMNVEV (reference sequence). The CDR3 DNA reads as TGTGCCAGCAGTTCCACAGGGATGGGGGACACTGAAGCTTTCTTT. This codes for CASSSTGMGDTEAFF.

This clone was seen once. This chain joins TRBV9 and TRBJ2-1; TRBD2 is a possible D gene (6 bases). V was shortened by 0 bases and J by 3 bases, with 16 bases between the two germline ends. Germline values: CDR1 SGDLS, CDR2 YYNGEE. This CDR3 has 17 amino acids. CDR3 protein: CASSVESSGVGYNEQFF. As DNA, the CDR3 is TGTGCCAGCAGCGTAGAATCCTCGGGAGTGGGCTACAATGAGCAGTTCTTC.

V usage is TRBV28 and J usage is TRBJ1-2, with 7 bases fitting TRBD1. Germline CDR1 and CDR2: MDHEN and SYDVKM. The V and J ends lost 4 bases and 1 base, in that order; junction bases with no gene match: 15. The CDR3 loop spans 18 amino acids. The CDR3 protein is CASSSQGGGQRINYGYTF. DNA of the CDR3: TGTGCCAGCAGTTCCCAGGGTGGGGGACAGAGAATTAACTATGGCTACACCTTC.

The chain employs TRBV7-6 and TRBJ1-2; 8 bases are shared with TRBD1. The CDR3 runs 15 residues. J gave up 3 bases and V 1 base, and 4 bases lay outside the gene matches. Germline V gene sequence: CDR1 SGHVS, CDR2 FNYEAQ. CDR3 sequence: CASSLVTGADYGYTF. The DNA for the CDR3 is TGTGCCAGCAGCTTAGTGACAGGGGCAGACTATGGCTACACCTTC.

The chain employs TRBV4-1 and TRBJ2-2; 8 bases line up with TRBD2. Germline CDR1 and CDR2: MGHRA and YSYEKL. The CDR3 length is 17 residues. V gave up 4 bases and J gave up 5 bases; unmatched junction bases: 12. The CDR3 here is CASSRTPGGEGTGELFF. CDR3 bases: TGCGCCAGCAGCCGTACCCCGGGGGGGGAAGGGACCGGGGAGCTGTTTTTT.

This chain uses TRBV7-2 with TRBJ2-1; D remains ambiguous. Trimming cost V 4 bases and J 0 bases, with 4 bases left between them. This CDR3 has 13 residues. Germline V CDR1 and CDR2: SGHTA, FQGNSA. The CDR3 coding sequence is TGTGCCAGCAGCTCGTACTCCTACAATGAGCAGTTCTTC. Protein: CASSSYSYNEQFF.

The CDR3: CASSRQTSNEQYF. CDR3 coding DNA: TGTGCCAGCAGCAGACAGACTAGCAACGAGCAGTACTTC. The chain joins TRBV5-6 to TRBJ2-7, with TRBD2 matching over 7 bases. Germline V lookup: CDR1 SGHDT, CDR2 YYEEEE. The CDR3 covers 13 residues. V lost 4 bases, J lost 5 bases, and 6 bases stayed unmatched.

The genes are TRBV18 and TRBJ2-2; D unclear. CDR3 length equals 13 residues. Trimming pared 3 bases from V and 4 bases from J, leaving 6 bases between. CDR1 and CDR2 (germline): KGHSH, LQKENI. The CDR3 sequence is CASSPKATGELFF. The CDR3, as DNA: TGTGCCAGCTCACCGAAAGCCACCGGGGAGCTGTTTTTT. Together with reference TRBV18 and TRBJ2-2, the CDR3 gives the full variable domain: NAGVMQNPRHLVRRRGQEARLRCSPMKGHSHVYWYRQLPEEGLKFMVYLQKENIIDESGMPKERFSAEFPKEGPSILRIQQVVRGDSAAYFCASSPKATGELFFGEGSRLTVL.

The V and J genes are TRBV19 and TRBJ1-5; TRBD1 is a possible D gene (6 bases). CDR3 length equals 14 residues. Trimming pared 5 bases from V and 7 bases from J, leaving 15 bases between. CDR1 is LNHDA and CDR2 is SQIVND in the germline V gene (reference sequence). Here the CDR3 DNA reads TGTGCCAGTAGTGGAGTACAGGGCGACCAGCCCCAGCATTTT. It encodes CASSGVQGDQPQHF.

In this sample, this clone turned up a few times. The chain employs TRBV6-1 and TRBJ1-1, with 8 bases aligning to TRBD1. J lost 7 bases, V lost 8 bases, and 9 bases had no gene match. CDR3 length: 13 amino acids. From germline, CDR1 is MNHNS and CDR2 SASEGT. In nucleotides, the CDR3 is TGTGCCAGCGACCGGACAGGGAACGATGAAGCTTTCTTT. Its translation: CASDRTGNDEAFF.

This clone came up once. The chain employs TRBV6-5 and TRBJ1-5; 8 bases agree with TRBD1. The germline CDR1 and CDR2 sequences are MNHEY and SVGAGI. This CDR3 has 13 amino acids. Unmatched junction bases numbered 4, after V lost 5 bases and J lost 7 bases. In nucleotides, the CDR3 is TGTGCCAGCAGTGGGACAGGCCGCCAGCCCCAGCATTTT. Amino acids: CASSGTGRQPQHF.

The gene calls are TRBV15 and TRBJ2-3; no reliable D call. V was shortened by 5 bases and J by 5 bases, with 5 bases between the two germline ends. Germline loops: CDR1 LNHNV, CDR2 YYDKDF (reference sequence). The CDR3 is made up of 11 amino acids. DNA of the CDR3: TGTGCCACCAGCCTCGGAGATACGCAGTATTTT. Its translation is CATSLGDTQYF.

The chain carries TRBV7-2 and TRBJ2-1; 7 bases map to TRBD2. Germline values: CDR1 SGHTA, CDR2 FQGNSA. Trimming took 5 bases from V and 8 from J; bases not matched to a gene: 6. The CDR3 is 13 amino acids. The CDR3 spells CASSPTREDEQFF. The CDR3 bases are TGTGCCAGCAGCCCAACCCGGGAGGATGAGCAGTTCTTC. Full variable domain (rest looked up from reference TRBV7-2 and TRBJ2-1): GAGVSQSPSNKVTEKGKDVELRCDPISGHTALYWYRQSLGQGLEFLIYFQGNSAPDKSGLPSDRFSAERTGGSVSTLTIQRTQQEDSAVYLCASSPTREDEQFFGPGTRLTVL.

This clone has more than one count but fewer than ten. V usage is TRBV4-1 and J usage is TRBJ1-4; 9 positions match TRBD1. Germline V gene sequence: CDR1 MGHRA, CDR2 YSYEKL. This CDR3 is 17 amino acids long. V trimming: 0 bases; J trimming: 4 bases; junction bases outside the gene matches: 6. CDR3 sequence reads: CASSQDPGTGLNEKLFF. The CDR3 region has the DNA TGCGCCAGCAGCCAAGATCCCGGGACAGGGCTTAATGAAAAACTGTTTTTT.

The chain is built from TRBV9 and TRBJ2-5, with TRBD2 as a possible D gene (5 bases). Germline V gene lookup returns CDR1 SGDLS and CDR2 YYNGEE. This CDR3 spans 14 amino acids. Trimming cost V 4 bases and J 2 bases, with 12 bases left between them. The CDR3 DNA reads TGTGCCAGCAGCCTCCTCGGGGAACAAGAGACCCAGTACTTC. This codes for CASSLLGEQETQYF. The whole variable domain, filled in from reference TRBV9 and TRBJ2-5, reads DSGVTQTPKHLITATGQRVTLRCSPRSGDLSVYWYQQSLDQGLQFLIQYYNGEERAKGNILERFSAQQFPDLHSELNLSSLELGDSALYFCASSLLGEQETQYFGPGTRLLVL.

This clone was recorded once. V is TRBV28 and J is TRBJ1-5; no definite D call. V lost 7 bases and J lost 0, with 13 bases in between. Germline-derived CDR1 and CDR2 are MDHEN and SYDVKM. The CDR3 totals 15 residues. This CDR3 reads CASNSPTFSNQPQHF. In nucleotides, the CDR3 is TGTGCCAGCAACTCTCCGACATTTAGCAATCAGCCCCAGCATTTT.